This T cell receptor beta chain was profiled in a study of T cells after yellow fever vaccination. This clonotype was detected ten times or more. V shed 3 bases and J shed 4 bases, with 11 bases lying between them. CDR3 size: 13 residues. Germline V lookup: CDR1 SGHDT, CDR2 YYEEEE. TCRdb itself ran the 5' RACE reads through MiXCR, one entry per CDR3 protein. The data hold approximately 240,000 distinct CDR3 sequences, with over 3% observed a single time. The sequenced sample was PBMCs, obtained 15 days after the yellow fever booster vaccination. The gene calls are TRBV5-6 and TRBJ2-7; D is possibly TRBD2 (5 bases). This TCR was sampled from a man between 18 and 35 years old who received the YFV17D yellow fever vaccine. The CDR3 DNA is TGTGCCAGCAGCTCGGACGGGAAATACGAGCAGTACGTC. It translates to CASSSDGKYEQYV.